Presented here are 15 T cell receptor beta chains from one specimen sequenced in a study of beta chain features in type 1 diabetes. Study results and limitations: Shorter TCRB CDR3s, moderately but significantly so, were found in Type 1 diabetes patients in all four CD4+ subsets.

The antigens of these receptors remain unknown. All of the isolated RNA was reverse transcribed, so expressed TCRB transcripts were sequenced. TCRdb keeps only in-frame clones here, not all; method: immunoSEQ multiplex PCR. The profile covers 150,000 to 200,000 clones, with around 7.9% appearing a single time and 0.5% taken by the ten largest. The sequenced sample was central memory CD4+ T cells from blood. The source of these receptors is a young man with type 1 diabetes.

The gene calls are TRBV11-2 and TRBJ2-1; 7 nucleotides agree with TRBD1. V lost 2 bases and J lost 1; bases outside the gene matches: 5. The CDR3 is 16 amino acids. CDR1 and CDR2 (germline): SGHAT, FQNNGV. Here the CDR3 DNA reads TGTGCCAGCAGCTTAATGTCAGGGGGATCCTACAATGAGCAGTTCTTC. This gives the protein CASSLMSGGSYNEQFF. Supplemented by reference TRBV11-2 and TRBJ2-1, the full variable domain reads EAGVAQSPRYKIIEKRQSVAFWCNPISGHATLYWYQQILGQGPKLLIQFQNNGVVDDSQLPKDRFSAERLKGVDSTLKIQPAKLEDSAVYLCASSLMSGGSYNEQFFGPGTRLTVL.

The gene calls are TRBV4-2 and TRBJ1-1, with D perhaps matching TRBD1 (6 bases). The V gene lost 1 base and the J gene lost 1 base, with 7 bases spanning the gap. The CDR3 covers 14 residues. Per germline, CDR1 LGHNA and CDR2 YNFKEQ. CDR3 coding DNA: TGTGCCAGCAGCCAAGGGACAGAGAACACTGAAGCTTTCTTT. It translates to CASSQGTENTEAFF.

This clone appeared a few times. The rearrangement uses TRBV7-2 and TRBJ1-5, with a weak D call TRBD1 (5 bases). Between the trimmed V and J ends, which lost 2 bases and 0 bases, there was a span of 11 bases. The CDR3 is 16 amino acids. Germline V lookup: CDR1 SGHTA, CDR2 FQGNSA. The CDR3 spells CASSLRGLYSNQPQHF. The DNA for the CDR3 is TGTGCCAGCAGCTTAAGGGGACTATATAGCAATCAGCCCCAGCATTTT.

In its sample, this clone was seen a few times. The gene calls are TRBV7-9 and TRBJ1-6; 11 bases are shared with TRBD1. Trimming cost V 6 bases and J 9 bases; bases outside gene matches: 4. Germline CDR1 is SEHNR and CDR2 is FQNEAQ (reference sequence). The length of the CDR3 is 14 residues. CDR3 DNA sequence: TGTGCCAGCAGGTGGGGACAGGGGGGTTCACCCCTCCACTTT. Its protein is CASRWGQGGSPLHF.

The chain is built from TRBV30 and TRBJ2-3; 10 bases map to TRBD2. V lost 8 bases to trimming and J lost 3 bases; unmatched junction nucleotides: 8. Germline CDR1 GTSNPN, CDR2 SVGIG (reference sequence). The length of the CDR3 is 14 residues. CDR3 sequence: CARKTSGLTDTQYF. CDR3 DNA sequence: TGTGCCCGAAAGACTAGCGGGCTGACAGATACGCAGTATTTT.

Only a few counts were recorded for this clone. This chain uses TRBV27 with TRBJ1-2; perhaps TRBD1 as D (6 bases). Trimming stripped 8 bases from V and 5 bases from J, with 18 bases between. The CDR3 extends over 14 amino acids. Germline-derived CDR1 and CDR2 are MNHEY and SMNVEV (reference sequence). CDR3 amino acids: CASAGGGEGYGYTF. CDR3 coding DNA: TGTGCCAGCGCTGGAGGGGGGGAGGGGTATGGCTACACCTTC.

In its sample, this clone was seen many times. The CDR3 sequence is CASSLRLASTDTQYF. DNA of the CDR3: TGTGCCAGCAGCTTACGTCTAGCTAGCACAGATACGCAGTATTTT. The rearrangement uses TRBV7-2 and TRBJ2-3; TRBD2 is a possible D gene (5 bases). Germline-derived CDR1 and CDR2 are SGHTA and FQGNSA. There are 15 residues in the CDR3. With 2 bases removed from V and 0 bases from J, the gap between germline ends came to 9 bases.

This sequence joins TRBV2 and TRBJ2-2; TRBD2 might be the D (6 bases). Germline-derived CDR1 and CDR2 are SNHLY and FYNNEI. Trimming took off 8 bases at V and 0 bases at J, with 13 bases between the two ends. CDR3 length: 15 residues. CDR3 protein: CASSPRLANTGELFF. CDR3 DNA: TGTGCCAGCTCCCCCCGACTAGCGAACACCGGGGAGCTGTTTTTT.

The sample holds a few counts of this clone. The V gene is TRBV6-5, the J gene TRBJ2-2, with 7 positions matching TRBD2. The CDR3 has 16 residues. V lost 2 bases and J lost 4; bases outside the gene matches: 7. Germline V CDR1 and CDR2: MNHEY, SVGAGI. The CDR3 loop reads CASSYLGSGFTGELFF. CDR3 nucleotide sequence: TGTGCCAGCAGTTACCTCGGTAGCGGGTTCACCGGGGAGCTGTTTTTT.

This clone was recorded a few times. The chain uses TRBV19 and TRBJ2-1, with D possibly TRBD2 on 6 matching bases. Germline V gene data show CDR1 as LNHDA and CDR2 as SQIVND (reference sequence). CDR3 length: 17 amino acids. Trimming pared 10 bases from V and 12 bases from J, leaving 34 bases between. This CDR3 is CATSTQGGSLAGAGQFF. The CDR3 DNA is TGTGCCACCTCAACGCAGGGAGGATCCTTGGCCGGGGCTGGGCAGTTCTTC. The whole variable domain, filled in from reference TRBV19 and TRBJ2-1, reads DGGITQSPKYLFRKEGQNVTLSCEQNLNHDAMYWYRQDPGQGLRLIYYSQIVNDFQKGDIAEGYSVSREKKESFPLTVTSAQKNPTAFYLCATSTQGGSLAGAGQFFGPGTRLTVL.

This clone was counted between two and nine times. The junction shows a germline mismatch at one end, possibly a read error. The chain uses TRBV28 and TRBJ2-1, with 8 bases matching TRBD2. Germline CDR1 reads MDHEN; CDR2 reads SYDVKM. The CDR3 runs 13 residues. Here the CDR3 reads CASTLSGREVAVF. CDR3 nucleotides: TGTGCCAGCACCCTTAGCGGGCGGGAGGTCGCGGTCTTC.

The J gene is TRBJ2-7, the V gene TRBV9; no definite D call. Per the germline V gene, CDR1 is SGDLS and CDR2 is YYNGEE. This CDR3 contains 16 residues. V lost 0 bases, J lost 0 bases, and 13 bases lay in between. DNA of the CDR3: TGTGCCAGCAGCGTAGCATCCACAGCAAACTCCTACGAGCAGTACTTC. Translated, it gives CASSVASTANSYEQYF.

The rearrangement joins TRBV29-1 to TRBJ2-7; D is unresolved. This CDR3 is 12 amino acids long. Germline assignment: CDR1 SQVTM and CDR2 ANQGSEA. The V end lost 1 base, the J end lost 1 base, and 5 bases lay between the germline ends. This CDR3 reads CSVEGVSYEQYF. For the CDR3, the DNA is TGCAGCGTTGAAGGAGTGTCCTACGAGCAGTACTTC.

This chain uses TRBV6-6 with TRBJ2-1; D ambiguous. This CDR3 spans 15 amino acids. Germline V lookup: CDR1 MNHNY, CDR2 SVGAGI (reference sequence). Trimming cost V 4 bases and J 2 bases, with 12 bases left between them. CDR3 amino acids: CASSSTSYPYNEQFF. The CDR3 coding sequence is TGTGCCAGCAGTTCAACTTCTTACCCCTACAATGAGCAGTTCTTC.

The sample holds a few counts of this clone. The V gene is TRBV11-3, the J gene TRBJ2-6; D uncertain. CDR1 and CDR2 (germline): SGHNT, YENEEA. The CDR3 loop spans 15 amino acids. Trimming removed 5 bases at V and 1 base at J, with 9 bases between. The CDR3 DNA follows: TGTGCCAGCAGCCAACAGCTGTCTGGGGCCAACGTCCTGACTTTC. Protein: CASSQQLSGANVLTF. Variable domain in full (rest from reference TRBV11-3 and TRBJ2-6): EAGVVQSPRYKIIEKKQPVAFWCNPISGHNTLYWYLQNLGQGPELLIRYENEEAVDDSQLPKDRFSAERLKGVDSTLKIQPAELGDSAVYLCASSQQLSGANVLTFGAGSRLTVL.